The 27 T cell receptor beta chains below come from one sample, sequenced in a study of blood T cells in healthy people across ages (dated by TCRdb to about 2015). The library was obtained by 5' RACE. TCRdb shows the sequencer as Illumina HiSeq 2500. A second PCR of roughly 6 to 11 cycles was run with a J-beta primer mix and a sample-barcoded 5' primer. The raw public data were reprocessed by TCRdb itself: fastp quality trimming at Q25, MiXCR clonotype calling, in-frame beta chains only. One record per CDR3 amino acid sequence lists the most common genes and DNA. Here the sample has 700,000 to 1,000,000 distinct CDR3 sequences; more than 40% occur a single time. The ten largest clones add up to under 20% of the sample. The sequenced sample consisted of blood. The receptors were gathered from a man aged 55 to 69 in good health.

The V and J genes are TRBV20-1 and TRBJ1-5; no definite D call. The V gene lost 5 bases and the J gene lost 3 bases, with 11 bases spanning the gap. Germline assignment: CDR1 DFQATT and CDR2 SNEGSKA (reference sequence). The CDR3 has 13 amino acids. The CDR3 loop reads CSADQTANQPQHF. Here the CDR3 DNA reads TGCAGTGCTGACCAGACTGCCAATCAGCCCCAGCATTTT.

There are a few counts of this clonotype. V and J are TRBV12-3 or TRBV12-4 and TRBJ1-2, with D possibly being TRBD1 (5 bases). The CDR3 is 13 residues long. Trimming stripped 6 bases from V and 5 bases from J, with 13 bases between. CDR3 DNA: TGTGCCAGCAGCGGGGGTAGAGGGTATGGCTACACCTTC. Amino acids: CASSGGRGYGYTF.

The sample holds many counts of this clonotype. The chain combines TRBV6-2 or TRBV6-3 with TRBJ2-7; TRBD1 matches 9 bases. CDR3 length: 15 amino acids. The ends lost 6 bases at V and 3 bases at J; junction bases unmatched: 9. CDR1 and CDR2 (germline): MNHEY, SVGEGT. DNA of the CDR3: TGTGCCAGCAGCTTACATGGGACAGGGAGCTACGAGCAGTACTTC. Its protein is CASSLHGTGSYEQYF.

V usage is TRBV20-1 and J usage is TRBJ1-6; perhaps TRBD1 as D (5 bases). Germline V gene sequence: CDR1 DFQATT, CDR2 SNEGSKA (reference sequence). Trimming pared 7 bases from V and 7 bases from J, leaving 14 bases between. This CDR3 comprises 13 residues. The CDR3 bases are TGCAGTGGTAGGGGCGGGGTAAATTCACCCCTCCACTTT. Residues: CSGRGGVNSPLHF.

The chain is built from TRBV7-3 and TRBJ2-2; TRBD2 matches at 7 bases. From germline, CDR1 is SGHTA and CDR2 FQGTGA. The CDR3 length is 14 residues. With 4 bases clipped from V and 7 bases from J, the junction kept 6 bases outside the gene matches. CDR3 nucleotide sequence: TGTGCCAGCAGCTCCGGACTAGGGTACGGGGAGCTGTTTTTT. Its protein product is CASSSGLGYGELFF.

The chain joins TRBV13 to TRBJ2-3; 10 bases line up with TRBD2. This CDR3 has 16 amino acids. With 4 bases clipped from V and 2 bases from J, the junction kept 6 bases outside the gene matches. Looked up from germline, CDR1 is PRHDT and CDR2 is FYEKMQ (reference sequence). CDR3 nucleotides: TGTGCCAGCAGCTCTGGACTAGCGGAAAACACAGATACGCAGTATTTT. This codes for CASSSGLAENTDTQYF. Using reference TRBV13 and TRBJ2-3 for the parts outside the CDR3, the full variable domain is AAGVIQSPRHLIKEKRETATLKCYPIPRHDTVYWYQQGPGQDPQFLISFYEKMQSDKGSIPDRFSAQQFSDYHSELNMSSLELGDSALYFCASSSGLAENTDTQYFGPGTRLTVL.

The CDR3 here is CASSLFTGQGPQKLFF. For the CDR3, the DNA is TGTGCCAGCAGTTTATTTACAGGACAGGGTCCTCAAAAACTGTTTTTT. This chain uses TRBV27 with TRBJ1-4, with 8 bases aligning to TRBD1. CDR3 length: 16 residues. Germline V gives CDR1 MNHEY, CDR2 SMNVEV (reference sequence). The V gene end was trimmed by 1 base and the J gene end by 9 bases; junction bases not matched to a gene: 10.

This clonotype occurred a few times. The chain is built from TRBV29-1 and TRBJ2-5; 9 bases are a match to TRBD2. Looked up from germline, CDR1 is SQVTM and CDR2 is ANQGSEA. The CDR3 extends over 12 amino acids. Here the CDR3 reads CGSGGLGETQYF. The DNA for the CDR3 is TGCGGAAGCGGGGGGCTGGGGGAGACCCAGTACTTC. Full variable domain (outside the CDR3, taken from reference TRBV29-1 and TRBJ2-5): SAVISQKPSRDICQRGTSLTIQCQVDSQVTMMFWYRQQPGQSLTLIATANQGSEATYESGFVIDKFPISRPNLTFSTLTVSNMSPEDSSIYLCGSGGLGETQYFGPGTRLLVL.

The chain is built from TRBV7-2 and TRBJ2-3, with D hard to call. Germline V gene sequence: CDR1 SGHTA, CDR2 FQGNSA. V shed 4 bases and J shed 2 bases, with 10 bases lying between them. CDR3 length: 14 amino acids. CDR3 coding DNA: TGTGCCAGCAGCTCGTTGAGGACCACAGATACGCAGTATTTT. Encoded protein: CASSSLRTTDTQYF.

With regard to this clonotype: At one of its ends the junction is not consistent with the germline gene, which may arise from a read error. The V gene is TRBV5-1, the J gene TRBJ2-3; 12 nucleotides align to TRBD2. CDR3 length: 18 residues. Germline V gene lookup returns CDR1 SGHRS and CDR2 YFSETQ. The CDR3 DNA reads TGCGCCAGCAGCTTGAGAGCGGGACTAGCGGGTCGCACAGGTACGCAGTATTTT. Translated: CASSLRAGLAGRTGTQYF.

The rearrangement joins TRBV7-9 to TRBJ1-2; D is undetermined. Looked up from germline, CDR1 is SEHNR and CDR2 is FQNEAQ (reference sequence). The CDR3 totals 15 residues. V lost 4 bases and J lost 8, with 20 bases in between. CDR3 coding DNA: TGTGCCAGCAGCTCAACCGCTTCTCGGATCACGGGCTACACCTTC. Amino acids: CASSSTASRITGYTF.

The rearrangement links TRBV18 to TRBJ2-7; maybe TRBD1 (6 bases). V dropped 1 base and J dropped 1 base, with 14 bases sitting between them. This CDR3 is 16 amino acids long. CDR1 is KGHSH, CDR2 LQKENI, per germline. CDR3 in DNA: TGTGCCAGCTCACCACGTCCCAGGGGTAGTTCCTACGAGCAGTACTTC. The encoded protein is CASSPRPRGSSYEQYF.

V is TRBV7-2 and J is TRBJ2-7, with 9 bases identical to TRBD1. J was trimmed by 7 bases and V by 4 bases; bases with no gene match: 11. Germline V gene lookup returns CDR1 SGHTA and CDR2 FQGNSA. This CDR3 region has 15 residues. CDR3 nucleotide sequence: TGTGCCAGCAGCTCCGACAGGGGGACCTACAATGAGCAGTACTTC. Protein: CASSSDRGTYNEQYF.

The chain combines TRBV6-5 with TRBJ2-7, with D perhaps assigned TRBD1 or TRBD2 (6 bases each). The CDR3 sequence is 16 residues long. V lost 6 bases and J lost 1, with 19 bases in between. Germline V CDR1 and CDR2: MNHEY, SVGAGI. The CDR3 coding sequence is TGTGCCAGCAGCCCGGGGGCAGCCATTAGGTCCTACGAGCAGTACTTC. Its translation: CASSPGAAIRSYEQYF.

This clonotype was found a few times. The chain carries TRBV29-1 and TRBJ2-7, with D perhaps TRBD1 (6 bases). The V gene lost 7 bases and the J gene lost 2 bases, with 12 bases spanning the gap. In germline, CDR1 is SQVTM, CDR2 ANQGSEA. The CDR3 runs 12 residues. As DNA, the CDR3 is TGCAGCGCGACAGGACAAACCTACGAGCAGTACTTC. It specifies CSATGQTYEQYF.

Regarding this clonotype: Sequence at one end of the junction differs from germline and may be a read error. The genes are TRBV4-3 and TRBJ1-2; possible D gene TRBD1, 5 bases. In germline, CDR1 is LGHNA, CDR2 YSLEER. The CDR3 length is 15 residues. The CDR3 nucleotides read TGCGCCGGCAGCCAAGAAATGGGCAGGGAGGGTGGCTACACCTTC. This codes for CAGSQEMGREGGYTF.

This clonotype was seen a handful of times. This sequence joins TRBV24-1 and TRBJ2-7; TRBD1 matches at 7 bases. Trimming removed 4 bases from V and 2 bases from J; junction bases left unmatched: 4. Per the germline V gene, CDR1 is KGHDR and CDR2 is SFDVKD. This CDR3 region has 14 residues. DNA of the CDR3: TGTGCCACCAGTGAAAACGACAGGGCCTACGAGCAGTACTTC. As protein: CATSENDRAYEQYF.

There are a few counts of this clonotype. The CDR3 sequence is CASSGADSGTQYF. For the CDR3, the DNA is TGCGCCAGCAGCGGGGCGGACTCGGGGACCCAGTACTTC. The chain uses TRBV5-1 and TRBJ2-5; D may match TRBD1 or TRBD2 (5 bases each). There are 13 residues in the CDR3. The V gene's germline CDR1 is SGHRS and CDR2 YFSETQ. Between the trimmed V and J ends, which lost 4 bases and 7 bases, there was a span of 14 bases.

V is TRBV12-3 or TRBV12-4 and J is TRBJ2-3; D might be TRBD2 (6 bases). Between the trimmed V and J ends, which lost 6 bases and 2 bases, there was a span of 18 bases. The CDR3 has 16 residues. The CDR3 DNA is TGTGCCAGCAGAACGACTAGTAAGGGGTACACAGATACGCAGTATTTT. Translating it yields CASRTTSKGYTDTQYF.

The V gene is TRBV7-2, the J gene TRBJ2-5; 10 nucleotides match TRBD2. The CDR3 totals 15 residues. Germline loops: CDR1 SGHTA, CDR2 FQGNSA. With V trimmed by 3 bases and J by 11 bases, 12 bases remained unmatched. This CDR3 reads CASSLGSGGANEQYF. CDR3 nucleotides: TGTGCCAGCAGCTTGGGGAGCGGGGGGGCGAATGAGCAGTACTTC.

CDR3 protein: CASSGTAHYEQYF. CDR3 sequence (DNA): TGTGCCAGCAGCGGGACGGCGCACTACGAGCAGTACTTC. The chain couples TRBV2 to TRBJ2-7, with D perhaps assigned TRBD1 or TRBD2 (5 bases each). Germline CDR1 SNHLY, CDR2 FYNNEI. V was trimmed by 6 bases and J by 3 bases, leaving 12 bases between them. CDR3 size: 13 residues.

J is TRBJ2-3 and V is TRBV28; D is perhaps TRBD2 (6 bases). This CDR3 comprises 13 residues. Trimming stripped 4 bases from V and 7 bases from J, with 12 bases between. Germline CDR1 reads MDHEN; CDR2 reads SYDVKM. CDR3 DNA: TGTGCCAGCAGTTCAAGGGGACTCCATACGCAGTATTTT. This codes for CASSSRGLHTQYF. The full variable domain, with the rest looked up from reference TRBV28 and TRBJ2-3, is DVKVTQSSRYLVKRTGEKVFLECVQDMDHENMFWYRQDPGLGLRLIYFSYDVKMKEKGDIPEGYSVSREKKERFSLILESASTNQTSMYLCASSSRGLHTQYFGPGTRLTVL.

This clonotype was picked up a small number of times. This chain connects TRBV12-3 or TRBV12-4 to TRBJ2-2; 12 bases fit TRBD2. The V and J ends lost 5 bases and 4 bases, in that order; junction bases with no gene match: 2. This CDR3 spans 15 amino acids. The DNA for the CDR3 is TGTGCCAGCAGTGGACTAGCGGGGTTCACCGGGGAGCTGTTTTTT. It yields the protein CASSGLAGFTGELFF.

The rearrangement uses TRBV5-8 and TRBJ2-7, with D perhaps TRBD1 (5 bases). Looked up from germline, CDR1 is SGHTS and CDR2 is YDEGEE. Trimming took 0 bases from V and 0 from J, leaving 10 bases between them. The CDR3 runs to 15 residues. In DNA, the CDR3 is TGTGCCAGCAGCTTGGGGGGCTTCCCCTCCTACGAGCAGTACTTC. It is translated as CASSLGGFPSYEQYF.

V gene TRBV4-3 combines with J gene TRBJ1-2, with D unclear. CDR1 is LGHNA and CDR2 is YSLEER in the germline V gene. Deletions cut 1 base from V and 8 bases from J, with 17 bases between. The CDR3 has 15 amino acids. The CDR3 spells CASSQGTAVIYGYTF. CDR3 coding DNA: TGCGCCAGCAGCCAAGGCACGGCTGTAATATACGGCTACACCTTC.

The rearrangement joins TRBV20-1 to TRBJ1-2; D gene ambiguous. The V gene lost 1 base and the J gene lost 0 bases, with 9 bases spanning the gap. The CDR3 extends over 14 amino acids. Germline V gene sequence: CDR1 DFQATT, CDR2 SNEGSKA (reference sequence). The CDR3 reads CSARGMASNYGYTF. The CDR3 DNA follows: TGCAGTGCTAGAGGAATGGCTTCTAACTATGGCTACACCTTC.

The CDR3 DNA reads TGCAGTGCTGGGCCGGGACCTAACACCGGGGAGCTGTTTTTT. It specifies CSAGPGPNTGELFF. This rearrangement joins TRBV20-1 to TRBJ2-2, with D perhaps being TRBD1 or TRBD2 (5 bases each). The CDR3 has 14 amino acids. Germline CDR1 DFQATT, CDR2 SNEGSKA (reference sequence). Trimming took 5 bases from V and 2 from J, leaving 12 bases between them.